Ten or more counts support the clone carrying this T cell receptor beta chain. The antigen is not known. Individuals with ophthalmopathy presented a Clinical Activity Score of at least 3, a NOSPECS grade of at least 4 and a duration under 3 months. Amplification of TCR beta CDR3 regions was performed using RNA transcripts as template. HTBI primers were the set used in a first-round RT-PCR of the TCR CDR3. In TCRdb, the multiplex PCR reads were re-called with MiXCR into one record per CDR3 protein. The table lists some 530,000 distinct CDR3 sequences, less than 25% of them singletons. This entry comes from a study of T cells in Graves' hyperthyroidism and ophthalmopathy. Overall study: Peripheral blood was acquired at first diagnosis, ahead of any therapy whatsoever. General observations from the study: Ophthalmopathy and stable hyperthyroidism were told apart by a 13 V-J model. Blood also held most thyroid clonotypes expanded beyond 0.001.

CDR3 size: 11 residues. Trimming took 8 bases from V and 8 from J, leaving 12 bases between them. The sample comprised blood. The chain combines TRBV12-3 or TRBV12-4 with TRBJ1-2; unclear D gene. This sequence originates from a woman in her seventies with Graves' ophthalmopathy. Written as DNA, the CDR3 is TGTGCCAGCTCGAGAACCTCAGGCTACACCTTC. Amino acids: CASSRTSGYTF.